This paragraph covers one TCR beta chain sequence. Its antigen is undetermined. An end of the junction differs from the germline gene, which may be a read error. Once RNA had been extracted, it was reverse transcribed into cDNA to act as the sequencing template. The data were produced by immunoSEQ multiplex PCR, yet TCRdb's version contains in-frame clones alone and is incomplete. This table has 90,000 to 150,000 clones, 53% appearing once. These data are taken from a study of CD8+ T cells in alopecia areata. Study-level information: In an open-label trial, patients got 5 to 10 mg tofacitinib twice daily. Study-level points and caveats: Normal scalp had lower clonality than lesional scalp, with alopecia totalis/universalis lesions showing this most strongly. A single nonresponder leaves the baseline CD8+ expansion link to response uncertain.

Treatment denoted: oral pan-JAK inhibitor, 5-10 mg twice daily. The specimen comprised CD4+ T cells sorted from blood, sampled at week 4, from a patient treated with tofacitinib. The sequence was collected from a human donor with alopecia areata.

The CDR3: CASSQFLVPRRF. CDR3 in DNA: TGCGCCAGCAGTCAATTTTTGGTCCCTCGGCGCTTC. The chain is built from TRBV23-1 and TRBJ2-7; D uncertain. TRBV23-1 has ORF status, its function being uncertain. The CDR3 totals 12 residues.